Each of the 14 T cell receptor beta chains below was sequenced from the same sample in a study of T cells expressing NK-cell markers (dated by TCRdb to 2018 to 2020). Libraries came from 5' RACE. The reads were generated on an Illumina HiSeq 2000. TCRdb reprocessed the reads, so every CDR3 protein sequence counts as one entry and DNA is not shown. This sample's table contains 300,000 or so distinct CDR3 sequences. Jointly, the top ten make up 4% to 5% of the sample. Sequencing was performed on blood T cells: a sorted CD56 or NKG2C T cell subset, CD4+ or CD8+ T cells, or bulk PBMC T cells (not recorded which). Receptors originate from a woman aged 18-69 years in good health.

V gene TRBV9 combines with J gene TRBJ1-2. This CDR3 is built from 12 residues. Per the germline V gene, CDR1 is SGDLS and CDR2 is YYNGEE. The CDR3 spells CASSGVHDGYTF.

V and J are TRBV29-1 and TRBJ1-3. Germline assignment: CDR1 SQVTM and CDR2 ANQGSEA. The CDR3 totals 12 residues. The CDR3 loop is CSVAESGNTIYF.

The V call is TRBV9, the J call TRBJ2-5; TCRdb designates TRBD1, a call that cannot be tested without DNA. Germline CDR1 SGDLS, CDR2 YYNGEE. This CDR3 spans 15 amino acids. CDR3 loop: CASSVDGAYKETQYF.

V gene TRBV4-2 combines with J gene TRBJ1-1; TCRdb's D call of TRBD1 is untestable without DNA. The CDR3 is 17 amino acids. Germline V gene sequence: CDR1 LGHNA, CDR2 YNFKEQ. The CDR3 loop reads CASSRGTGQGGNTEAFF.

The chain employs TRBV19 and TRBJ1-5; TCRdb designates TRBD1, a call that cannot be tested without DNA. CDR1 and CDR2 (germline): LNHDA, SQIVND (reference sequence). This CDR3 has 15 amino acids. The CDR3 here is CASTLQGAGNQPQHF.

The V call is TRBV5-4, the J call TRBJ2-4. This CDR3 spans 14 amino acids. Germline-derived CDR1 and CDR2 are SGHNT and YYREEE (reference sequence). The CDR3 reads CASSLEGAKNIQYF.

The chain employs TRBV11-2 and TRBJ1-4; TCRdb's D gene call, TRBD1, goes unchecked for lack of DNA. Germline V CDR1 and CDR2: SGHAT, FQNNGV. This CDR3 region has 17 residues. CDR3 sequence reads: CASSLGQVGGTNEKLFF. Together with reference TRBV11-2 and TRBJ1-4, the CDR3 gives the full variable domain: EAGVAQSPRYKIIEKRQSVAFWCNPISGHATLYWYQQILGQGPKLLIQFQNNGVVDDSQLPKDRFSAERLKGVDSTLKIQPAKLEDSAVYLCASSLGQVGGTNEKLFFGSGTQLSVL.

This chain uses TRBV27 with TRBJ2-7; checking the TCRdb D call of TRBD1 is not possible without DNA. The CDR3 is 14 amino acids. Germline-derived CDR1 and CDR2 are MNHEY and SMNVEV (reference sequence). CDR3 residues: CASSFDRGPYEQYF.

The chain has TRBV30 and TRBJ1-1. The germline CDR1 and CDR2 sequences are GTSNPN and SVGIG (reference sequence). CDR3 length: 13 amino acids. CDR3 in amino acids: CAWANSLNTEAFF.

This chain joins TRBV7-2 and TRBJ2-1. Per germline, CDR1 SGHTA and CDR2 FQGNSA. This CDR3 is built from 16 residues. Here the CDR3 reads CASSSTLIGSYNEQFF. Combining the CDR3 with reference TRBV7-2 and TRBJ2-1 gives the whole variable domain GAGVSQSPSNKVTEKGKDVELRCDPISGHTALYWYRQSLGQGLEFLIYFQGNSAPDKSGLPSDRFSAERTGGSVSTLTIQRTQQEDSAVYLCASSSTLIGSYNEQFFGPGTRLTVL.

The rearrangement uses TRBV4-2 and TRBJ2-3. Germline V CDR1 and CDR2: LGHNA, YNFKEQ. The CDR3 covers 17 residues. The CDR3 protein is CASSQLAGNQYTDTQYF.

The rearrangement joins TRBV12-3 or TRBV12-4 to TRBJ1-1. The CDR3 length is 14 residues. CDR3 sequence reads: CASSPGRTNTEAFF.

The chain combines TRBV7-2 with TRBJ2-7; the D gene TCRdb calls, TRBD2, cannot be checked with no DNA. The CDR3 runs 15 residues. The V gene's germline CDR1 is SGHTA and CDR2 FQGNSA. The CDR3 spells CASSLDGRAPDEQYF.

This chain uses TRBV30 with TRBJ2-5; TCRdb returns TRBD2, unconfirmable since there is no DNA. There are 13 residues in the CDR3. Germline lookup yields CDR1 GTSNPN and CDR2 SVGIG (reference sequence). The CDR3 protein is CAWSERSEETQYF. The whole variable domain, remainder taken from reference TRBV30 and TRBJ2-5, is SQTIHQWPATLVQPVGSPLSLECTVEGTSNPNLYWYRQAAGRGLQLLFYSVGIGQISSEVPQNLSASRPQDRQFILSSKKLLLSDSGFYLCAWSERSEETQYFGPGTRLLVL.